These 32 T cell receptor beta chains were all obtained from the same sample, sequenced in a study of early T cells in non-severe SARS-CoV-2 infection. A single record per CDR3 protein comes from TCRdb applying MiXCR to the 5' RACE reads. The data contain about 76,000 distinct CDR3 sequences, roughly 15% of them singletons. Sequenced sample: whole blood. Source of these receptors: an adult who was a healthcare worker with PCR-confirmed SARS-CoV-2 infection or an uninfected control (not recorded which).

This clonotype occurred a few times. The rearrangement uses TRBV11-2 and TRBJ2-5; 7 bases fit TRBD1. Germline loops: CDR1 SGHAT, CDR2 FQNNGV. V gave up 2 bases and J gave up 1 base; unmatched junction bases: 1. This CDR3 has 14 amino acids. CDR3 nucleotides: TGTGCCAGCAGCTTAACAGGGGCCCAAGAGACCCAGTACTTC. It yields the protein CASSLTGAQETQYF.

This clonotype was seen a handful of times. The chain links TRBV19 to TRBJ1-2, with D unclear. CDR1 is LNHDA, CDR2 SQIVND, per germline (reference sequence). The CDR3 is 11 residues long. V shed 8 bases and J shed 4 bases, with 8 bases lying between them. DNA for the CDR3: TGTGCCAGTCCCGGACGCTATGGCTACACCTTC. This gives the protein CASPGRYGYTF.

The chain couples TRBV29-1 to TRBJ2-3; D remains ambiguous. Trimming cost V 4 bases and J 8 bases, with 7 bases left between them. This CDR3 region has 10 residues. From germline, CDR1 is SQVTM and CDR2 ANQGSEA. The CDR3 is CSVVLTTQYF. The CDR3 coding sequence is TGCAGCGTTGTCCTCACTACGCAGTATTTT.

This clonotype showed up just a few times. The chain carries TRBV29-1 and TRBJ1-2; D remains unclear. V was shortened by 0 bases and J by 3 bases, with 2 bases between the two germline ends. Germline V lookup: CDR1 SQVTM, CDR2 ANQGSEA. The CDR3 contains 11 residues. The CDR3 sequence: CSVEDHYGYTF. For the CDR3, the DNA is TGCAGCGTTGAAGATCACTATGGCTACACCTTC.

This clonotype was detected a few times. The V call is TRBV7-3, the J call TRBJ2-1; D gene uncertain. The CDR3 runs 14 residues. CDR1 is SGHTA and CDR2 is FQGTGA in the germline V gene. The V gene lost 3 bases and the J gene lost 3 bases, with 9 bases spanning the gap. CDR3 residues: CASSFGPLYNEQFF. CDR3 in DNA: TGTGCCAGCAGCTTCGGACCACTCTACAATGAGCAGTTCTTC.

This clonotype has at least ten counts. V gene TRBV11-2 combines with J gene TRBJ2-2; D perhaps matches TRBD1 (5 bases). Trimming removed 3 bases from V and 2 bases from J, with 10 bases in between. The CDR3 runs 15 residues. Germline values: CDR1 SGHAT, CDR2 FQNNGV. DNA of the CDR3: TGTGCCAGCAGCTTCGGACACGTAAACACCGGGGAGCTGTTTTTT. Its protein is CASSFGHVNTGELFF.

This clonotype was found many times. The chain links TRBV20-1 to TRBJ2-1; 7 nucleotides align to TRBD1. The CDR3 covers 12 residues. J lost 8 bases, V lost 5 bases, and 6 bases had no gene match. The germline V gene has CDR1 DFQATT and CDR2 SNEGSKA (reference sequence). The CDR3 bases are TGCAGTGCTCTCCCAGACAGGGATGAGCAGTTCTTC. Encoded protein: CSALPDRDEQFF.

The chain employs TRBV9 and TRBJ2-7, with 8 bases aligning to TRBD1. The CDR3 is 15 amino acids. The V segment lost 6 bases and the J segment 4 bases; nucleotides outside the gene matches: 12. Per germline, CDR1 SGDLS and CDR2 YYNGEE. This chain's CDR3 is CASIVIRDRTYEQYF. CDR3 sequence (DNA): TGTGCCAGCATCGTTATACGGGACAGGACTTACGAGCAGTACTTC.

This clonotype was observed a few times. J is TRBJ2-5 and V is TRBV2; the match to TRBD2 covers 7 bases. The CDR3 is 13 residues long. Trimming took 5 bases from V and 5 from J; bases not matched to a gene: 5. Germline V gene data show CDR1 as SNHLY and CDR2 as FYNNEI. In nucleotides, the CDR3 is TGTGCCAGCAGTAAGGGAGGGCGGGAGACCCAGTACTTC. Translating gives CASSKGGRETQYF.

The table lists this clonotype with a few counts. At one of its ends the junction is not consistent with the germline gene, which may arise from a read error. The rearrangement links TRBV5-4 to TRBJ2-3; no reliable D call. The CDR3 runs 12 residues. CDR1 and CDR2 from the germline V gene are SGHNT and YYREEE (reference sequence). Here the CDR3 DNA reads TGTGCCGGCAGCTTTGTGGCAGATACGCAGTATTTT. This sequence encodes CAGSFVADTQYF.

In this sample, this clonotype turned up many times. V gene TRBV30 combines with J gene TRBJ2-1, with TRBD1 matching over 7 bases. Germline values: CDR1 GTSNPN, CDR2 SVGIG (reference sequence). The CDR3 is made up of 14 amino acids. V shed 1 base and J 2 bases; nucleotides not matched to a gene: 2. CDR3 sequence (DNA): TGTGCCTGGAGTGCGGGACAGACCTACAATGAGCAGTTCTTC. Its translation is CAWSAGQTYNEQFF.

Ten or more counts support this clonotype. V is TRBV12-3 or TRBV12-4 and J is TRBJ1-5, with D unclear. V was pared by 0 bases and J by 6 bases, with 6 bases between. CDR3 length: 13 amino acids. The CDR3 is CASSLAGGQPQHF. The DNA for the CDR3 is TGTGCCAGCAGTTTAGCGGGCGGTCAGCCCCAGCATTTT.

This clonotype has more than one count but fewer than ten. This chain uses TRBV6-2 or TRBV6-3 with TRBJ2-1; TRBD2 might be the D (6 bases). This CDR3 has 14 residues. Per germline, CDR1 MNHEY and CDR2 SVGEGT. V was pared by 2 bases and J by 7 bases, with 12 bases between. The CDR3 region is CASSYGTWANEQFF. Here the CDR3 DNA reads TGTGCCAGCAGTTACGGGACTTGGGCTAATGAGCAGTTCTTC.

This clonotype was detected a few times. This sequence joins TRBV7-8 and TRBJ2-2, with 8 bases lining up with TRBD1. V gave up 3 bases and J gave up 5 bases; unmatched junction bases: 5. CDR1 and CDR2 from the germline V gene are SGHVS and FQNEAQ. The CDR3 length is 15 residues. The DNA of the CDR3 is TGTGCCAGCAGCTTGCCGGACAGGGCGACCGGGGAGCTGTTTTTT. It is translated as CASSLPDRATGELFF.

This clonotype was seen a few times. The chain joins TRBV5-8 to TRBJ2-1, with D tentatively TRBD1 or TRBD2 (5 bases each). The CDR3 sequence is 16 residues long. V lost 5 bases and J 2 bases, leaving 17 bases between the germline ends. Germline values: CDR1 SGHTS, CDR2 YDEGEE. This CDR3 reads CASRVYVLGAYNEQFF. CDR3 DNA sequence: TGTGCCAGCAGGGTTTATGTACTAGGGGCCTACAATGAGCAGTTCTTC.

This clonotype was seen a few times. The gene calls are TRBV19 and TRBJ2-1; 11 positions match TRBD1. Germline loops: CDR1 LNHDA, CDR2 SQIVND (reference sequence). With V trimmed by 6 bases and J by 9 bases, 16 bases remained unmatched. CDR3 length: 17 residues. This CDR3 is CASSRSGQGVVRSEQFF. As DNA, the CDR3 is TGTGCCAGTAGCCGCTCGGGACAGGGGGTTGTTAGGAGTGAGCAGTTCTTC.

This clonotype was observed many times. The chain employs TRBV29-1 and TRBJ1-1; perhaps TRBD1 as D (5 bases). The CDR3 runs to 12 residues. The germline V gene encodes CDR1 SQVTM and CDR2 ANQGSEA. V lost 6 bases to trimming and J lost 5 bases, with 13 bases between them. The CDR3 nucleotides read TGCAGCGTGGAGGGAGGGGAGACTGAAGCTTTCTTT. It yields the protein CSVEGGETEAFF.

The chain uses TRBV6-1 and TRBJ1-3; TRBD1 might be the D (5 bases). The CDR3 totals 13 residues. Trimming left V 10 bases short and J 4 bases short, with 14 bases between. Per the germline V gene, CDR1 is MNHNS and CDR2 is SASEGT. As DNA, the CDR3 is TGTGCCACCGACCGGGACGGAGGAAACACCATATATTTT. It yields the protein CATDRDGGNTIYF.

The chain carries TRBV7-2 and TRBJ2-7; 8 nucleotides agree with TRBD2. In germline, CDR1 is SGHTA, CDR2 FQGNSA. The CDR3 length is 16 residues. Trimming removed 1 base from V and 2 bases from J; junction bases left unmatched: 7. CDR3 nucleotide sequence: TGTGCCAGCAGCTTAGGTGCTAGCGGGTTCACCTACGAGCAGTACTTC. It codes for CASSLGASGFTYEQYF.

The chain joins TRBV29-1 to TRBJ2-7; D not resolved. CDR1 is SQVTM and CDR2 is ANQGSEA in the germline V gene. The CDR3 loop spans 13 amino acids. The V gene lost 1 base and the J gene lost 5 bases, with 12 bases spanning the gap. The CDR3 protein is CSVEVIGGHEQYF. The CDR3 bases are TGCAGCGTTGAAGTAATAGGTGGGCACGAGCAGTACTTC.

This clonotype was seen ten or more times. The gene calls are TRBV19 and TRBJ2-1, with D uncertain. The CDR3 spans 13 residues. The germline gives CDR1 LNHDA, CDR2 SQIVND (reference sequence). V was cut by 4 bases and J by 9 bases, with 13 bases left in between. CDR3 bases: TGTGCCAGTAGTAGGCCGCAGGCGGCTGAGCAGTTCTTC. This codes for CASSRPQAAEQFF.

By its share, this clonotype is medium-sized. V and J are TRBV20-1 and TRBJ1-1; 9 nucleotides line up with TRBD1. V lost 4 bases and J lost 5; bases outside the gene matches: 14. The CDR3 is 16 amino acids. The germline V gene encodes CDR1 DFQATT and CDR2 SNEGSKA (reference sequence). The CDR3 loop reads CSATLRVGTGTTEAFF. The CDR3 coding sequence is TGCAGTGCTACCTTAAGAGTAGGGACAGGGACAACTGAAGCTTTCTTT.

This clonotype was counted between two and nine times. This chain links TRBV6-5 with TRBJ2-7; TRBD2 matches at 8 bases. CDR1 and CDR2 from the germline V gene are MNHEY and SVGAGI. This CDR3 comprises 12 residues. V shed 6 bases and J 11 bases; nucleotides not matched to a gene: 9. CDR3 DNA: TGTGCCAGCAGCTCCGGTAGCGGGGCTGAGTACTTC. It is translated as CASSSGSGAEYF.

This clonotype has a handful of counts. This sequence joins TRBV3-1 and TRBJ2-5, with a weak D call TRBD1 (6 bases). From germline, CDR1 is LGHDT and CDR2 YNNKEL (reference sequence). The CDR3 runs 16 residues. Trimming pared 4 bases from V and 0 bases from J, leaving 15 bases between. The DNA for the CDR3 is TGTGCCAGCAGCCTCCGGACAGCTAAGTACCAAGAGACCCAGTACTTC. This sequence encodes CASSLRTAKYQETQYF.

This clonotype was seen more than once but under ten times. The chain links TRBV11-1 to TRBJ2-1; 8 bases are a match to TRBD1. Germline V gives CDR1 SGHAT, CDR2 FQDESV (reference sequence). V lost 8 bases and J lost 8; bases outside the gene matches: 14. The CDR3 loop spans 15 amino acids. In nucleotides, the CDR3 is TGTGCCAGCGGACAGGGACCCAACGAGTCTGATGAGCAGTTCTTC. Residues: CASGQGPNESDEQFF.

This clonotype appeared a few times. This chain uses TRBV7-2 with TRBJ2-5, with D possibly matching TRBD2 (8 bases). The CDR3 is 14 amino acids. Trimming removed 4 bases from V and 4 bases from J, with 13 bases in between. Germline V gene sequence: CDR1 SGHTA, CDR2 FQGNSA. This CDR3 is CASSWTGLAETQYF. Written as DNA, the CDR3 is TGTGCCAGCAGCTGGACAGGACTAGCAGAGACCCAGTACTTC.

The V and J genes are TRBV5-1 and TRBJ1-3, with 7 positions matching TRBD1. J gave up 4 bases and V 4 bases, and 5 bases lay outside the gene matches. The CDR3 has 14 amino acids. CDR1 is SGHRS and CDR2 is YFSETQ in the germline V gene. The CDR3 DNA is TGCGCCAGCAGCGCGGGGACAGACGGAAACACCATATATTTT. It is translated as CASSAGTDGNTIYF.

The chain joins TRBV24-1 to TRBJ1-2; D possibly corresponds to TRBD1 (6 bases). The CDR3 is 17 residues long. Germline V gives CDR1 KGHDR, CDR2 SFDVKD. V lost 4 bases and J lost 2, with 19 bases in between. The CDR3 region is CATSEPPSQGSNYGYTF. CDR3 sequence (DNA): TGTGCCACCAGTGAACCGCCCTCACAGGGATCCAACTATGGCTACACCTTC.

The V call is TRBV29-1, the J call TRBJ2-2; D is perhaps TRBD1 or TRBD2 (5 bases each). Germline CDR1 and CDR2: SQVTM and ANQGSEA. The CDR3 covers 15 residues. The CDR3 region has the DNA TGCACCACGACCGCAAGGGGCGGAGGCACCGGGGAGCTGTTTTTT. Its translation is CTTTARGGGTGELFF.

V is TRBV20-1 and J is TRBJ1-4; D is ambiguous. Trimming removed 5 bases at V and 0 bases at J, with 13 bases between. The CDR3 extends over 15 amino acids. Germline V gene lookup returns CDR1 DFQATT and CDR2 SNEGSKA (reference sequence). CDR3 in DNA: TGCAGTGCTGATTCATCGCGAACAACTAATGAAAAACTGTTTTTT. It codes for CSADSSRTTNEKLFF.

This clonotype was observed a handful of times. The CDR3 region is CSVETGPYEQYF. For the CDR3, the DNA is TGCAGCGTTGAGACAGGTCCGTACGAGCAGTACTTC. This chain connects TRBV29-1 to TRBJ2-7; possibly TRBD1 for D (6 bases). Germline V gene lookup returns CDR1 SQVTM and CDR2 ANQGSEA. This CDR3 has 12 amino acids. Trimming stripped 3 bases from V and 4 bases from J, with 10 bases between.

The chain employs TRBV28 and TRBJ2-7; no clear D. Germline loops: CDR1 MDHEN, CDR2 SYDVKM. The CDR3 is 12 amino acids. V was trimmed by 3 bases and J by 2 bases, leaving 5 bases between them. The DNA of the CDR3 is TGTGCCAGCAGTTTGTCCGCCTACGAGCAGTACTTC. Its translation is CASSLSAYEQYF.